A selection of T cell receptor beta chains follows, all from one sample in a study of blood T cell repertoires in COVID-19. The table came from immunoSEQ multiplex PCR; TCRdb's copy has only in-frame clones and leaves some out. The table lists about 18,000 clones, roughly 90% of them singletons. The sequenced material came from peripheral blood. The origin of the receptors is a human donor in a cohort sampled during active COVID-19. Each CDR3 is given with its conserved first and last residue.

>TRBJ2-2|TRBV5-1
CASSPLGQGTSEVGELFF
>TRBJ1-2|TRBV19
CASSPGQWHGYTF
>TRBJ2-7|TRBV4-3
CASSQVRPSGTYEQYF
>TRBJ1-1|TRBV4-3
CASSQGSGWATEAFF
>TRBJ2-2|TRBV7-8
CASKSRGGRTGELFF
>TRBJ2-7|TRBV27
CASSFTQPGTGDDEQYF
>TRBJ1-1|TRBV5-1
CASSTGYTEAFF
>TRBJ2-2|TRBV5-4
CASRGGDAGGITGELFF
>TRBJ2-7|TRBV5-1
CASSLGGGRAAGEQYF
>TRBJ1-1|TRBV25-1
CASRPLGANTEAFF
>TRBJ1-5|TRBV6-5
CASGVEPGNNQPQHF
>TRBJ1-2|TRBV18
CASSRNTDSGGKAYGYTF
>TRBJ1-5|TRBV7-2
CASSLVAGGRQPQHF
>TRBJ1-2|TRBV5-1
CASSLDGGAYGYTF
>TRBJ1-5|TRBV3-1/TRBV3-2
CASSQAPPRSNQPQHF
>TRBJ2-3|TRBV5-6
CASRPTRNRADTQYF
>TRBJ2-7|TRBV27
CASSLGTNYEQYF
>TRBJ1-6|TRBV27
CASSLFRAGRNNSPLHF
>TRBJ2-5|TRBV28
CASSFVGTGEEETQYF
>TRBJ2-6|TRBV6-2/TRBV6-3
CASSTGRGGGSGANVLTF
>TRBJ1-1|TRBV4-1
CASSQVGYGQIKNTEAFF
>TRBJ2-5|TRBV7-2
CASSLDVGGGGEETQYF
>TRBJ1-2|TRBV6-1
CASSEMTGGSGGYTF
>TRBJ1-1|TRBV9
CASSVKEGFMNTEAFF
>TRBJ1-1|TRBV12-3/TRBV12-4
CASSFSGNTEAFF
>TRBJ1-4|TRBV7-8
CASSRGGLNEKLFF
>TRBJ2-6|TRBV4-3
CASSRLRTARSGANVLTF
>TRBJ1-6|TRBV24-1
CATSDLSTPGGSPLHF
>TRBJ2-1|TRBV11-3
CASSLRAGDHNEQFF
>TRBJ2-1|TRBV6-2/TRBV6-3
CASSRSLTSGNWPFF
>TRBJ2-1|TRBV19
CASSIEHASYNEQFF
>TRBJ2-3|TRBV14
CASSPLGLSTDTQYF
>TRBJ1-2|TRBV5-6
CASSPDRETSFGYTF
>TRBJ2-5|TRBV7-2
CASSLGLQETQYF
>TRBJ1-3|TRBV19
CASSIKGQESF
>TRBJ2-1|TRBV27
CASRSRRLAGGGMINEQFF
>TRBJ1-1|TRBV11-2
CASSLVASRAFF
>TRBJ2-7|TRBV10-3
CATDRQGNRGEQYF
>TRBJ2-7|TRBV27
CASSPAGLAGGFGYEQYF
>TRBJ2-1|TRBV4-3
CASSPGNNEQFF
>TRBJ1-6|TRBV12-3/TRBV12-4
CASSLQGQGPLHF
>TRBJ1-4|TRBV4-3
CASSPGQGHEKLFF
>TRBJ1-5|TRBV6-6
CASSYGTAPSNQPQHF
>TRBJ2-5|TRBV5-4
CASSLGPEGLAGVGTQYF
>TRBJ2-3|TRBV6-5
CASRRADTQYF
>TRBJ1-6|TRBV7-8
CASSSVPGTWAKESPLHF
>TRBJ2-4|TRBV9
CASSGAGAKNIQYF
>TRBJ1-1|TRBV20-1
CSASDRLNTEAFF
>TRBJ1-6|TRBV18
CASSPQTGDNSPLHF